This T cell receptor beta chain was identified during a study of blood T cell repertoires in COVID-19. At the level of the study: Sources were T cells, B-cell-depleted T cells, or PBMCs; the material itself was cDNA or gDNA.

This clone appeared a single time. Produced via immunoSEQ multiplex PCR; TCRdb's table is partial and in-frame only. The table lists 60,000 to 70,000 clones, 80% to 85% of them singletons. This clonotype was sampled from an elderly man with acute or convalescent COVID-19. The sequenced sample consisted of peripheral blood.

Here the CDR3 DNA reads TGTGCCAGTAGTGGAGCGCGGAGCGCCAAAAACATTCAGTACTTC. Translating it yields CASSGARSAKNIQYF. The chain couples TRBV19 to TRBJ2-4; D gene uncertain. The CDR3 contains 15 residues. Germline V CDR1 and CDR2: LNHDA, SQIVND (reference sequence). Trimming shortened V by 5 bases and J by 1 base, and 12 bases separated the two germline ends.